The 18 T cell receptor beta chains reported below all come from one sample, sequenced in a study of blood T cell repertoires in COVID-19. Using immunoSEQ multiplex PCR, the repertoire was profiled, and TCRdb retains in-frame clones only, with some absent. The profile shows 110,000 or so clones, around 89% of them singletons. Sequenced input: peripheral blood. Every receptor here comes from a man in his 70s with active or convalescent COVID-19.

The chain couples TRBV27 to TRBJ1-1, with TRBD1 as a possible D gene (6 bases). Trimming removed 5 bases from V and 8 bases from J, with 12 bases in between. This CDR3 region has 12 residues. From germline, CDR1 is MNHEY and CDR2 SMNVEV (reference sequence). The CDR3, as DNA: TGTGCCAGCAGTCATGGACAGAGCGAAGCTTTCTTT. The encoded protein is CASSHGQSEAFF.

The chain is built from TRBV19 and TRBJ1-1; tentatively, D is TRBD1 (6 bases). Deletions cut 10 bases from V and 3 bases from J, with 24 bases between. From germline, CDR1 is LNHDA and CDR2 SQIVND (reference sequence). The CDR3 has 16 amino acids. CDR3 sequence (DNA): TGTGCCATCCAAAGGGATTACAGGGAAGGGTACACTGAAGCTTTCTTT. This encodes CAIQRDYREGYTEAFF.

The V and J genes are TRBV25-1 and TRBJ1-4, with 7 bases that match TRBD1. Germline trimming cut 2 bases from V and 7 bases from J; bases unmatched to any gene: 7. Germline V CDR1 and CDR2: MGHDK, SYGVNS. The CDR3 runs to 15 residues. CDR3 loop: CASSEVRAGGEKLFF. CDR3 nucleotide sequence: TGTGCCAGCAGTGAAGTCCGGGCAGGGGGTGAAAAACTGTTTTTT.

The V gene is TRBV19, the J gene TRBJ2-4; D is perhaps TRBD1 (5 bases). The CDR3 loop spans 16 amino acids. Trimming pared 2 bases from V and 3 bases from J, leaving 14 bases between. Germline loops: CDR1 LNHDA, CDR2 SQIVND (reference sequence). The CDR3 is CASSISGWLGKNIQYF. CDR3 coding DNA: TGTGCCAGTAGTATATCAGGGTGGTTAGGCAAAAACATTCAGTACTTC.

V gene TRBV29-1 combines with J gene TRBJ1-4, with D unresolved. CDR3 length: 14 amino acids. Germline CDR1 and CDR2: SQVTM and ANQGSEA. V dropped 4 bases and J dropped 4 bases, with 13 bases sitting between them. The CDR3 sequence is CSVVEPTINEKLFF. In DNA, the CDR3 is TGCAGCGTTGTAGAACCGACAATTAATGAAAAACTGTTTTTT.

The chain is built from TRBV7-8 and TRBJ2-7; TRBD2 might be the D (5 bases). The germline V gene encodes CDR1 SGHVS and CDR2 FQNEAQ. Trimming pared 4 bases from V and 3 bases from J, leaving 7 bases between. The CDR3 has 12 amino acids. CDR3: CASSSDFYEQYF. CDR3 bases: TGTGCCAGCAGCTCGGACTTCTACGAGCAGTACTTC.

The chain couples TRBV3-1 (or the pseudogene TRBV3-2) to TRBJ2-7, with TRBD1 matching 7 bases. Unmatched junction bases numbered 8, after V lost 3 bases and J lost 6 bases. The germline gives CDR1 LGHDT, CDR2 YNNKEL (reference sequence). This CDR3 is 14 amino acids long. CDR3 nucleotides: TGTGCCAGCAGCCAGAGGGGGCAGAGGGGCGAGCAGTACTTC. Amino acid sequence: CASSQRGQRGEQYF.

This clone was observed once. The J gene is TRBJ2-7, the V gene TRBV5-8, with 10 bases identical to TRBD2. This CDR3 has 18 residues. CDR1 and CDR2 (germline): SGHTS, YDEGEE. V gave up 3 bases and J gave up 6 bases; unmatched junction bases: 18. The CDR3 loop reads CASSSPPGLAGVGSEQYF. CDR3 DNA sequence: TGTGCCAGCAGCTCCCCTCCGGGGCTAGCGGGAGTCGGGAGCGAGCAGTACTTC.

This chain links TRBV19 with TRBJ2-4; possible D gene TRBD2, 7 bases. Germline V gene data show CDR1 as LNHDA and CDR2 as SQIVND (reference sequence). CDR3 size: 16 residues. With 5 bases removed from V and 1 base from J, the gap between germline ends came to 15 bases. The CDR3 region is CASSPPGGPAKNIQYF. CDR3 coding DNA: TGTGCCAGTAGTCCCCCCGGGGGGCCGGCCAAAAACATTCAGTACTTC.

The CDR3 nucleotides are TGTGCCAGTAGTACCGCTAGCGGTTACTACGAGCAGTACTTC. Translating gives CASSTASGYYEQYF. The chain combines TRBV19 with TRBJ2-7; 7 nucleotides align to TRBD2. The CDR3 sequence is 14 residues long. The trim removed 4 bases at V and 3 bases at J, leaving 6 bases unmatched. Germline V gene lookup returns CDR1 LNHDA and CDR2 SQIVND (reference sequence).

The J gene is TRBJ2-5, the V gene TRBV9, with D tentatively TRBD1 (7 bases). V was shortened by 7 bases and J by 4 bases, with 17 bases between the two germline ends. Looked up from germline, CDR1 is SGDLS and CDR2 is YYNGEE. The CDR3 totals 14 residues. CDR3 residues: CASAGKGAGETQYF. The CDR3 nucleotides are TGTGCCAGCGCGGGGAAGGGGGCGGGAGAGACCCAGTACTTC.

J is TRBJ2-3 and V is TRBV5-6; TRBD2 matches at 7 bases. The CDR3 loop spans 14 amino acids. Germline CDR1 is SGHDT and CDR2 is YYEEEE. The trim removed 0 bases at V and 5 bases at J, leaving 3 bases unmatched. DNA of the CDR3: TGTGCCAGCAGCTTGGTTCGCGGGGGAGATACGCAGTATTTT. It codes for CASSLVRGGDTQYF.

The DNA of the CDR3 is TGCAGCGTTGAACGTTCCTACAATGAGCAGTTCTTC. Translated, it gives CSVERSYNEQFF. J is TRBJ2-1 and V is TRBV29-1; D ambiguous. The CDR3 is 12 residues long. CDR1 is SQVTM and CDR2 is ANQGSEA in the germline V gene. V shed 2 bases and J shed 1 base, with 3 bases lying between them.

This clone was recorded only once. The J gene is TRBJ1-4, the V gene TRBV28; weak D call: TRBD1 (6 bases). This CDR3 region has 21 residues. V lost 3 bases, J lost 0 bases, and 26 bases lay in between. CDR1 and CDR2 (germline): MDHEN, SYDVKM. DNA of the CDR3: TGTGCCAGCAGTTTTAGTTCCCGCACCATCACAGGGAAAGCAACTAATGAAAAACTGTTTTTT. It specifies CASSFSSRTITGKATNEKLFF.

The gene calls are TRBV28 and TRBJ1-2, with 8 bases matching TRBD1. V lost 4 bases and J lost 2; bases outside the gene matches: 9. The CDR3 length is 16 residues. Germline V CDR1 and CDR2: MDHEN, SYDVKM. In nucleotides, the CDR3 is TGTGCCAGCAGTTCCCAGGCGACAGGGGCCAACTATGGCTACACCTTC. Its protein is CASSSQATGANYGYTF.

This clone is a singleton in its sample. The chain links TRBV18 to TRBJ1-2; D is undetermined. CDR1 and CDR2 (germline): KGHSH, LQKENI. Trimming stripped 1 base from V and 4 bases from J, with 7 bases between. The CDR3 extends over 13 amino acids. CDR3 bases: TGTGCCAGCTCACCACTGGCAGTCTATGGCTACACCTTC. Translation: CASSPLAVYGYTF. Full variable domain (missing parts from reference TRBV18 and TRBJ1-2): NAGVMQNPRHLVRRRGQEARLRCSPMKGHSHVYWYRQLPEEGLKFMVYLQKENIIDESGMPKERFSAEFPKEGPSILRIQQVVRGDSAAYFCASSPLAVYGYTFGSGTRLTVV.

The CDR3 loop reads CASSPPPGTGEAFF. DNA of the CDR3: TGTGCCAGCTCACCACCGCCGGGGACAGGGGAAGCTTTCTTT. V usage is TRBV18 and J usage is TRBJ1-1; 9 bases match TRBD1. V lost 0 bases to trimming and J lost 8 bases; unmatched junction nucleotides: 4. CDR3 length equals 14 residues. CDR1 and CDR2 from the germline V gene are KGHSH and LQKENI.

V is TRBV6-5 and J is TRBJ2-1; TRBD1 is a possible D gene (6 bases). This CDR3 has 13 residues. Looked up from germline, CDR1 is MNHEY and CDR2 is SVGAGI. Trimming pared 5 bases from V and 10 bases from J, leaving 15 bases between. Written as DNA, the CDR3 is TGTGCCAGCAGTCAACACAGGGTTGAGGAGCAGTTCTTC. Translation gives CASSQHRVEEQFF.